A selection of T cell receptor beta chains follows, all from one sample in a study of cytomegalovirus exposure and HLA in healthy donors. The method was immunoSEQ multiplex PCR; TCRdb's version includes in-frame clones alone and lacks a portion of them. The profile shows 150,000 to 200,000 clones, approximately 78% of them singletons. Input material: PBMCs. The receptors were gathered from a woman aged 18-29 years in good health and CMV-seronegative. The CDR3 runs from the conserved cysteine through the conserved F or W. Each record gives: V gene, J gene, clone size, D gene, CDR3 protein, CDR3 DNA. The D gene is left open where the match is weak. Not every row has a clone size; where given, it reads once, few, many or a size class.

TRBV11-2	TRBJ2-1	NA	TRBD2	CASSSRLWSSGSHNEQFF	TGTGCCAGCAGCTCACGACTTTGGTCTAGCGGGAGCCACAATGAGCAGTTCTTC
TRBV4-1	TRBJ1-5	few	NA	CASSLGQNYQPQHF	TGCGCCAGCAGCCTTGGACAGAACTATCAGCCCCAGCATTTT
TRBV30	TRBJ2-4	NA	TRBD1	CAWSLGQGPPTKNIQYF	TGTGCCTGGAGTTTGGGACAGGGACCCCCTACCAAAAACATTCAGTACTTC
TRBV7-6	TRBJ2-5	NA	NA	CASSLLPGLKETQYF	TGTGCCAGCAGCTTACTCCCGGGACTGAAAGAGACCCAGTACTTC
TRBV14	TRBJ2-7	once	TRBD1	CASSQGQGYYEQYF	TGTGCCAGCAGCCAAGGACAGGGATACTACGAGCAGTACTTC
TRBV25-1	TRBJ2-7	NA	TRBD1	CASSVGTGPDEQYF	TGTGCCAGCAGTGTGGGGACAGGTCCTGACGAGCAGTACTTC
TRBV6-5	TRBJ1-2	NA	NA	CASRSTVYYGYTF	TGTGCCAGCAGGTCAACGGTCTACTATGGCTACACCTTC
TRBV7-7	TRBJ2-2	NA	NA	CASSLTPTIANTGELFF	TGTGCTAGCAGCTTAACACCTACTATAGCGAACACCGGGGAGCTGTTTTTT
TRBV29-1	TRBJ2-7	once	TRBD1	CSVRDRGRFGYEQYF	TGCAGCGTTAGGGACAGGGGGCGATTTGGCTACGAGCAGTACTTC
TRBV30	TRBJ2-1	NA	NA	CAWIWPPPNEQFF	TGTGCCTGGATCTGGCCCCCACCCAATGAGCAGTTCTTC
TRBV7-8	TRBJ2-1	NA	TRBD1	CASSRNRPGQYSGPLYNEQFF	TGTGCCAGCAGCCGTAACCGACCGGGACAGTACTCTGGGCCTCTCTACAATGAGCAGTTCTTC
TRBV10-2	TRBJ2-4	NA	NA	CASSEVEGTQYF	TGCGCCAGCAGTGAGGTGGAGGGAACTCAGTACTTC
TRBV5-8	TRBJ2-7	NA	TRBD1	CASSSGTGYSEQYF	TGTGCCAGCAGCTCCGGGACAGGGTATTCCGAGCAGTACTTC
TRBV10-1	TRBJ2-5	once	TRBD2	CASSGTGTSGQETQYF	TGCGCCAGCAGTGGGACCGGGACTAGCGGACAAGAGACCCAGTACTTC
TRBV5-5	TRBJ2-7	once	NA	CASSLVAARHEQYF	TGTGCCAGCAGCTTGGTCGCGGCGAGACACGAGCAGTACTTC
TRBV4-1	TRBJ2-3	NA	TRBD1	CASSQGSNRGLGDTQYF	TGCGCCAGCAGCCAAGGAAGTAACAGGGGGCTGGGGGATACGCAGTATTTT
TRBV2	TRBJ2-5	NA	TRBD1	CASRKQGTYQETQYF	TGTGCCAGCAGGAAACAGGGGACCTACCAAGAGACCCAGTACTTC
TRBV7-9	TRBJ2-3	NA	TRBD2	CASSLRIAGSTDTQYF	TGTGCCAGCAGCCTCCGGATAGCGGGTAGCACAGATACGCAGTATTTT
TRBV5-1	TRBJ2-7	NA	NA	CASSLDLFYEQYF	TGCGCCAGCAGCTTGGACCTATTCTACGAGCAGTACTTC
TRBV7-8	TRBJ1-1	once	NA	CASSARQNTEAFF	TGTGCCAGCAGCGCCCGACAGAACACTGAAGCTTTCTTT
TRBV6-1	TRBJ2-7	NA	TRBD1	CASSPLGTGSEQYF	TGTGCCAGCAGTCCGCTCGGGACAGGGAGCGAGCAGTACTTC
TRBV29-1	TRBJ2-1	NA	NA	CSVEDTYSYNEQFF	TGCAGCGTTGAAGACACTTACTCCTACAATGAGCAGTTCTTC
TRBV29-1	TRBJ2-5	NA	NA	CSASRAQETQYF	TGCAGCGCCAGCAGGGCACAAGAGACCCAGTACTTC
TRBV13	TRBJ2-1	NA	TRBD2	CASSRKTSFEQFF	TGTGCCAGCAGTCGTAAGACTAGCTTTGAGCAGTTCTTC
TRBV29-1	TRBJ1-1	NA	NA	CSVEGTLMNTEAFF	TGCAGCGTTGAGGGGACACTCATGAACACTGAAGCTTTCTTT
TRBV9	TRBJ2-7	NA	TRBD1	CASSVGQGQGSYEQYF	TGTGCCAGCAGCGTAGGACAAGGACAGGGGTCCTACGAGCAGTACTTC
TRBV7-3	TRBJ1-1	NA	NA	CASSFSIQEGTEAFF	TGTGCCAGCAGTTTTTCAATCCAGGAAGGAACTGAAGCTTTCTTT
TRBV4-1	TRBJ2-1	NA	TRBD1	CASSLRSFETGGEMEEQFF	TGCGCCAGCAGCCTACGATCCTTTGAGACAGGGGGCGAAATGGAGGAGCAGTTCTTC
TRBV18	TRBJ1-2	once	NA	CASSPNPRGNYGYTF	TGTGCCAGCTCACCAAACCCCCGAGGAAACTATGGCTACACCTTC
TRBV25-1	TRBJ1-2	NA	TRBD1	CASSAQKGQGYGYTF	TGTGCCAGCAGTGCCCAGAAGGGACAGGGCTATGGCTACACCTTC